This TCR beta chain is drawn from a study of shared clonotypes between healthy human individuals. The CDR3 sequence is 17 residues long. With 0 bases removed from V and 6 bases from J, the gap between germline ends came to 18 bases. Germline V gene data show CDR1 as SGDLS and CDR2 as YYNGEE. CD8 cells classed as naive were CD45RO-negative and positively selected for CCR7, excluding terminally differentiated effector memory CD45RA+ cells. Study donors comprised healthy, HIV-negative adults devoid of recent acute infection or vaccination. Only in-frame clones appear in the TCRdb table, and some are missing; sequencing was by immunoSEQ multiplex PCR. The sample carries 650,000 to 800,000 clones, under 95% recorded once.

The material sequenced was naive CD8+ T cells sorted from blood. The chain employs TRBV9 and TRBJ2-2; D remains unclear. This receptor was obtained from a man between 25 and 39 years old in good health. Here the CDR3 reads CASSVAFGSTSPGELFF. CDR3 nucleotide sequence: TGTGCCAGCAGCGTAGCTTTCGGTAGTACGTCGCCCGGGGAGCTGTTTTTT.